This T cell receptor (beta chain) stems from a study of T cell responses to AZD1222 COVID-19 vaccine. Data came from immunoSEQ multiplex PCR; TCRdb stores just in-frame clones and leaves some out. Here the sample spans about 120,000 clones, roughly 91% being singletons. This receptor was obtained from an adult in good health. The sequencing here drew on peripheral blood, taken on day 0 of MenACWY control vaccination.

CDR3 DNA: TGTGCCAGCAGCCCTGAGGATTATCGGAACTATGGCTACACCTTC. It codes for CASSPEDYRNYGYTF. This chain joins TRBV5-4 and TRBJ1-2, with D uncertain. The CDR3 has 15 residues. Trimming left V 4 bases short and J 2 bases short, with 15 bases between. Germline V lookup: CDR1 SGHNT, CDR2 YYREEE (reference sequence).